The 30 T cell receptor beta chains listed next were all sequenced from one sample in a study of shared clonotypes between healthy human individuals. Using immunoSEQ multiplex PCR, the repertoire was profiled, and TCRdb retains in-frame clones only, with some absent. The repertoire includes millions of clones, roughly 94% of them detected once, and 0.1% to 0.15% sits in the top ten. Material: naive CD4+ T cells sorted from blood. Subset noted: CD45RA+ positively selected. The receptors stem from a man younger than 35 in good health.

This chain uses TRBV5-1 with TRBJ1-6; D uncertain. The V and J ends lost 0 bases and 7 bases respectively, with 11 bases between them. The CDR3 consists of 15 residues. Per germline, CDR1 SGHRS and CDR2 YFSETQ. The CDR3 sequence: CASSLEAPGNSPLHF. CDR3 sequence (DNA): TGCGCCAGCAGCTTGGAGGCCCCGGGGAATTCACCCCTCCACTTT.

This sequence joins TRBV4-3 and TRBJ2-5, with D possibly TRBD2 on 5 matching bases. Germline loops: CDR1 LGHNA, CDR2 YSLEER. The germline V and J ends were trimmed by 0 bases and 5 bases, with 13 bases remaining between them. The length of the CDR3 is 15 residues. The CDR3 DNA follows: TGCGCCAGCAGCCAAGACATGGCAAGGAGGGAGACCCAGTACTTC. It encodes CASSQDMARRETQYF.

Regarding this clone: At one end, the junction sequence differs from germline, possibly due to a read error. At the DNA level, this CDR3 is encoded by other sequences in the same sample as well. CDR3: CASRTDGLGSYEQYF. The CDR3 bases are TGTGCCAGTAGAACAGACGGCTTGGGGTCCTACGAGCAATACTTC. The J gene is TRBJ2-7, the V gene TRBV19; D is ambiguous. The CDR3 is 15 amino acids. Germline lookup yields CDR1 LNHDA and CDR2 SQIVND (reference sequence).

The chain carries TRBV11-2 and TRBJ1-6, with unresolved D. The V gene lost 2 bases and the J gene lost 6 bases, with 5 bases spanning the gap. Germline V lookup: CDR1 SGHAT, CDR2 FQNNGV. CDR3 length: 13 amino acids. The CDR3 sequence: CASSLHGNSPLHF. CDR3 nucleotides: TGTGCCAGCAGCTTACACGGTAATTCACCCCTCCACTTT.

This clone was observed once. The J gene is TRBJ2-7, the V gene TRBV27, with a weak D call TRBD1 (6 bases). Trimming shortened V by 5 bases and J by 8 bases, and 16 bases separated the two germline ends. The germline V gene encodes CDR1 MNHEY and CDR2 SMNVEV (reference sequence). The CDR3 spans 13 residues. Here the CDR3 reads CASSPPYRDKQYF. CDR3 nucleotide sequence: TGTGCCAGCAGTCCACCGTACAGGGATAAGCAGTACTTC.

The chain uses TRBV19 and TRBJ2-3; TRBD2 agrees at 13 bases. Germline-derived CDR1 and CDR2 are LNHDA and SQIVND (reference sequence). The CDR3 is made up of 16 amino acids. The J segment lost 4 bases and the V segment lost 5 bases, leaving 6 bases of the junction unmatched. The CDR3 sequence: CASSFRTSGGSDTQYF. In nucleotides, the CDR3 is TGTGCCAGTAGTTTCCGGACTAGCGGGGGATCAGATACGCAGTATTTT.

This clone appeared once. V gene TRBV4-1 combines with J gene TRBJ1-1; no clear D. Trimming removed 3 bases at V and 1 base at J, with 18 bases between. The CDR3 has 17 amino acids. The germline gives CDR1 MGHRA, CDR2 YSYEKL. CDR3 amino acids: CASSHHLIGSANTEAFF. The CDR3 region has the DNA TGCGCCAGCAGCCACCACTTGATCGGCAGCGCGAACACTGAAGCTTTCTTT.

This chain uses TRBV9 with TRBJ2-3; 8 bases agree with TRBD2. The germline V gene encodes CDR1 SGDLS and CDR2 YYNGEE. CDR3 length: 16 residues. J lost 2 bases, V lost 0 bases, and 5 bases had no gene match. CDR3 nucleotides: TGTGCCAGCAGCGTAGTAGGAGCGGGAGACACAGATACGCAGTATTTT. Protein sequence: CASSVVGAGDTDTQYF.

This clone occurred once. The rearrangement links TRBV4-3 to TRBJ2-7; D perhaps matches TRBD1 (6 bases). The CDR3 runs 14 residues. Germline V gene lookup returns CDR1 LGHNA and CDR2 YSLEER. Trimming left V 3 bases short and J 3 bases short, with 12 bases between. CDR3 sequence (DNA): TGCGCCAGCAGCCAGAGCCCACAGGGCTACGAGCAGTACTTC. Its translation: CASSQSPQGYEQYF.

This sequence joins TRBV9 and TRBJ2-3, with unresolved D. V was shortened by 4 bases and J by 4 bases, with 10 bases between the two germline ends. Germline values: CDR1 SGDLS, CDR2 YYNGEE. The CDR3 covers 13 residues. CDR3 sequence: CASSRPAADTQYF. CDR3 DNA sequence: TGTGCCAGCAGCCGCCCCGCAGCAGATACGCAGTATTTT.

The V call is TRBV27, the J call TRBJ2-7, with TRBD1 matching 11 bases. V dropped 5 bases and J dropped 5; count of bases not matched to a gene: 14. The germline CDR1 and CDR2 sequences are MNHEY and SMNVEV (reference sequence). The CDR3 has 17 residues. The CDR3 region has the DNA TGTGCCAGCAGTACCGTGGGAGGCGGACAGGGGGCCCACGAGCAGTACTTC. Protein product: CASSTVGGGQGAHEQYF.

V is TRBV21-1 and J is TRBJ2-3; the table's D call TRBD2 went unverified against the DNA. TRBV21-1 is annotated as a pseudogene. The CDR3 has 17 amino acids. In DNA form, the CDR3 reads TGTGCCAGCACCAAGACTAGCGGGAGAAGGGGTACAGATACGCAGTATTTT. Encoded protein: CASTKTSGRRGTDTQYF.

Concerning this clone itself: Other DNA variants within this sample encode the same CDR3. The chain joins TRBV5-1 to TRBJ1-2; 7 nucleotides line up with TRBD1. CDR1 and CDR2 from the germline V gene are SGHRS and YFSETQ. The length of the CDR3 is 13 residues. With 0 bases clipped from V and 6 bases from J, the junction kept 2 bases outside the gene matches. The CDR3, as DNA: TGCGCCAGCAGCTTGGGTACAGGGGATGGCTACACCTTC. Protein: CASSLGTGDGYTF.

The chain has TRBV11-2 and TRBJ1-2; TRBD1 aligns across 9 bases. CDR1 and CDR2 (germline): SGHAT, FQNNGV. Trimming took 0 bases from V and 6 from J; bases not matched to a gene: 11. There are 17 residues in the CDR3. CDR3: CASSLDPRTGVYDGYTF. The CDR3 coding sequence is TGTGCCAGCAGCTTAGATCCCCGGACAGGGGTATACGATGGCTACACCTTC.

The V call is TRBV28, the J call TRBJ1-4; no reliable D call. Trimming shortened V by 4 bases and J by 0 bases, and 9 bases separated the two germline ends. CDR3 length equals 15 residues. Germline lookup yields CDR1 MDHEN and CDR2 SYDVKM. In DNA form, the CDR3 reads TGTGCCAGCAGTTATGAGGGTTCAACTAATGAAAAACTGTTTTTT. It yields the protein CASSYEGSTNEKLFF.

The chain uses TRBV4-1 and TRBJ2-5; the D gene is possibly TRBD2 (5 bases). CDR3 length equals 17 residues. Trimming took 2 bases from V and 3 from J, leaving 19 bases between them. Per germline, CDR1 MGHRA and CDR2 YSYEKL. CDR3 in DNA: TGCGCCAGCAGCCAATTGACTATTCTAGGGCAGGAAGAGACCCAGTACTTC. Encoded protein: CASSQLTILGQEETQYF.

This clone was counted a single time. The chain links TRBV15 to TRBJ1-2; no firm D call. Germline values: CDR1 LNHNV, CDR2 YYDKDF (reference sequence). V was cut by 1 base and J by 2 bases, with 14 bases left in between. The CDR3 runs to 16 residues. DNA for the CDR3: TGTGCCACCAGCAGAGGCCCTTCCGGCATCAACTATGGCTACACCTTC. It yields the protein CATSRGPSGINYGYTF.

This clone was counted only a few times. The chain uses TRBV18 and TRBJ1-5; 9 nucleotides agree with TRBD1. The CDR3 consists of 15 residues. Germline V gene lookup returns CDR1 KGHSH and CDR2 LQKENI. Trimming removed 4 bases from V and 7 bases from J; junction bases left unmatched: 8. As DNA, the CDR3 is TGTGCCAGCTCACTCCGGGACAGGGAGGGACAGCCCCAGCATTTT. This translates into CASSLRDREGQPQHF.

This clone was recorded only once. The chain has TRBV19 and TRBJ2-4, with 9 bases identical to TRBD1. The CDR3 spans 15 residues. CDR1 and CDR2 (germline): LNHDA, SQIVND (reference sequence). After removal of 6 bases from V and 3 bases from J, the junction contained 6 bases not matched to a gene. This CDR3 is CASSKGQGDKNIQYF. CDR3 DNA: TGTGCCAGTAGCAAGGGACAGGGCGACAAAAACATTCAGTACTTC.

Here the CDR3 reads CASSSGQGSNYGYTF. The DNA for the CDR3 is TGTGCCAGCTCATCAGGACAGGGAAGTAACTATGGCTACACCTTC. The chain uses TRBV18 and TRBJ1-2; 8 bases line up with TRBD1. CDR3 length: 15 amino acids. J was trimmed by 1 base and V by 5 bases; bases with no gene match: 6. CDR1 KGHSH and CDR2 LQKENI come from the germline V gene.

The rearrangement uses TRBV7-2 and TRBJ2-1, with TRBD1 matching 7 bases. This CDR3 contains 14 residues. Germline V lookup: CDR1 SGHTA, CDR2 FQGNSA. With V trimmed by 2 bases and J by 4 bases, 2 bases remained unmatched. CDR3 sequence (DNA): TGTGCCAGCAGCTTATTGACAGGGTACAATGAGCAGTTCTTC. Amino acids: CASSLLTGYNEQFF.

The genes are TRBV25-1 and TRBJ1-2; D is unresolved. The length of the CDR3 is 15 residues. The V gene's germline CDR1 is MGHDK and CDR2 SYGVNS. The ends were cut back, 2 bases at V and 8 bases at J, with 18 bases in the middle. CDR3 bases: TGTGCCAGCAGTGAAGGGATCGGACCGATTCGCGGCTACACCTTC. It yields the protein CASSEGIGPIRGYTF.

Of note for this clone: Other DNA sequences in this specimen translate into the identical CDR3. The rearrangement links TRBV5-1 to TRBJ1-6; TRBD1 is a possible D gene (6 bases). Germline V gene lookup returns CDR1 SGHRS and CDR2 YFSETQ. The CDR3 is 16 residues long. Trimming pared 2 bases from V and 0 bases from J, leaving 9 bases between. CDR3 bases: TGCGCCAGCAGCTTTGGACAGAGCTCCTATAATTCACCCCTCCACTTT. Protein sequence: CASSFGQSSYNSPLHF.

CDR3 DNA sequence: TGCGCCAGCAGCTTGTCTTCAGGGCACGCAGATACGCAGTATTTT. Protein sequence: CASSLSSGHADTQYF. The V call is TRBV5-1, the J call TRBJ2-3; possibly TRBD1 for D (5 bases). This CDR3 region has 15 residues. Trimming shortened V by 1 base and J by 4 bases, and 13 bases separated the two germline ends. Germline CDR1 SGHRS, CDR2 YFSETQ.

Written as DNA, the CDR3 is TGTGCCTGGACTTTTTCCGGAAACACCATATATTTT. Translated, it gives CAWTFSGNTIYF. The V and J genes are TRBV30 and TRBJ1-3; D is unresolved. The V end lost 4 bases, the J end lost 4 bases, and 8 bases lay between the germline ends. The V gene's germline CDR1 is GTSNPN and CDR2 SVGIG (reference sequence). The length of the CDR3 is 12 residues.

The V call is TRBV9, the J call TRBJ2-1, with D perhaps TRBD1 (7 bases). Trimming removed 2 bases from V and 6 bases from J, with 12 bases in between. CDR1 and CDR2 from the germline V gene are SGDLS and YYNGEE. The CDR3 has 14 residues. The DNA of the CDR3 is TGTGCCAGCAGCGTGCGGGACAGCCCCAATGAGCAGTTCTTC. It yields the protein CASSVRDSPNEQFF.

CDR3 loop: CASSPSSGEKLFF. DNA for the CDR3: TGTGCCAGCTCACCATCGAGCGGGGAAAAACTGTTTTTT. The genes are TRBV18 and TRBJ1-4; D uncertain. V lost 2 bases, J lost 8 bases, and 9 bases lay in between. Per germline, CDR1 KGHSH and CDR2 LQKENI. This CDR3 has 13 residues.

The chain employs TRBV7-2 and TRBJ2-6; 8 bases are a match to TRBD2. Germline CDR1 SGHTA, CDR2 FQGNSA. Unmatched junction bases numbered 3, after V lost 3 bases and J lost 2 bases. This CDR3 is 16 amino acids long. The CDR3 protein is CASSLGLVAGANVLTF. Written as DNA, the CDR3 is TGTGCCAGCAGCTTGGGACTAGTGGCTGGGGCCAACGTCCTGACTTTC.

V usage is TRBV7-9 and J usage is TRBJ2-7; TRBD1 might be the D (5 bases). V lost 8 bases, J lost 2 bases, and 16 bases lay in between. CDR3 length: 14 amino acids. Germline CDR1 and CDR2: SEHNR and FQNEAQ (reference sequence). The CDR3 loop is CASGAAGPPYEQYF. The CDR3 nucleotides are TGTGCCAGCGGGGCCGCCGGGCCTCCCTACGAGCAGTACTTC. Combining the CDR3 with reference TRBV7-9 and TRBJ2-7 gives the whole variable domain DTGVSQNPRHKITKRGQNVTFRCDPISEHNRLYWYRQTLGQGPEFLTYFQNEAQLEKSRLLSDRFSAERPKGSFSTLEIQRTEQGDSAMYLCASGAAGPPYEQYFGPGTRLTVT.

The chain uses TRBV5-4 and TRBJ2-1, with D uncertain. V shed 0 bases and J shed 12 bases, with 10 bases lying between them. The CDR3 sequence is 12 residues long. The V gene's germline CDR1 is SGHNT and CDR2 YYREEE (reference sequence). The CDR3 protein is CASSLDRARQFF. DNA for the CDR3: TGTGCCAGCAGCTTGGATAGGGCGAGGCAGTTCTTC.